This record concerns one T cell receptor beta chain sequence. The V end lost 8 bases, the J end lost 8 bases, and 9 bases lay between the germline ends. The length of the CDR3 is 11 residues. Germline V gene lookup returns CDR1 MGHDK and CDR2 SYGVNS. The data stem from a study of blood T cell repertoires in COVID-19. Study summary: Material from acute and convalescent COVID-19 was sourced from the United States, Italy and Spain.

Per the original data handling: Nucleated cell counts were estimated from reference gene primer amplification. Assay: immunoSEQ multiplex PCR; the TCRdb copy retains only in-frame clones and omits some. For V, J and clone size, that table is used; D and trimming come from the DNA. The profile shows around 250,000 clones, around 81% of them singletons. The chain couples TRBV25-1 to TRBJ1-4; D gene uncertain. Material for sequencing was peripheral blood. The sequence was collected from a man aged 30 to 39 who had recovered from COVID-19. The CDR3 region has the DNA TGTGCCAGCGGTCCGGGGGAAAAACTGTTTTTT. Amino acids: CASGPGEKLFF.